A single sample is the source of the 14 T cell receptor beta chains below, sequenced in a study of Ad26.COV2.S vaccination and SARS-CoV-2 variants (dated by TCRdb to the early 2020s). What the treatment or condition label conveys for this sample: roughly 19 received Ad26.COV2.S at low or high dose, single or two shots; roughly 5 received placebo; per-sample allocation not given. For vaccine and placebo recipients, the sequenced repertoires came from samples collected on day 63 after the first injection. Library creation used the immunoSEQ multiplex PCR assay. TCRdb mirrors the immuneACCESS table, restricted to in-frame sequences. Some clones are absent from its copies; in checked studies, under half trace to an unresolved V gene, and the reason for the others is unknown. Counted in this sample were hundreds of thousands of clones; about 89% of them appeared once. The biggest ten clones account for roughly 4.8% of the sample.

The input for sequencing was peripheral blood, taken in a trial of Ad26.COV2.S vaccine versus placebo. The origin of the receptors is a person aged 18-65 years who received the Ad26.COV2.S COVID-19 vaccine or a placebo.

The gene calls are TRBV28 and TRBJ2-2, with a possible D match to TRBD2 (5 bases). V lost 7 bases to trimming and J lost 0 bases, with 9 bases between them. Per the germline V gene, CDR1 is MDHEN and CDR2 is SYDVKM. This CDR3 region has 14 residues. The CDR3 here is CASNGESNTGELFF. The CDR3 DNA follows: TGTGCCAGCAACGGGGAATCGAACACCGGGGAGCTGTTTTTT.

The gene calls are TRBV7-9 and TRBJ1-1, with 7 nucleotides matching TRBD1. The J segment lost 0 bases and the V segment lost 5 bases, leaving 9 bases of the junction unmatched. This CDR3 has 16 amino acids. Per the germline V gene, CDR1 is SEHNR and CDR2 is FQNEAQ (reference sequence). CDR3 region: CASSALAGTVNTEAFF. The CDR3 coding sequence is TGTGCCAGCAGCGCCCTCGCCGGGACAGTGAACACTGAAGCTTTCTTT.

Notes on this clone: Sequence at one end of the junction differs from germline and may be a read error. V usage is TRBV11-2 and J usage is TRBJ2-5, with 8 bases matching TRBD1. CDR3 length equals 14 residues. Per the germline V gene, CDR1 is SGHAT and CDR2 is FQNNGV. CDR3 loop: CASSSPRTGPTGHF. As DNA, the CDR3 is TGTGCCAGCAGCTCCCCTCGGACAGGGCCCACGGGGCACTTC.

This chain uses TRBV28 with TRBJ1-1; 7 bases fit TRBD1. This CDR3 contains 13 residues. Germline trimming cut 2 bases from V and 4 bases from J; bases unmatched to any gene: 1. Germline V gene lookup returns CDR1 MDHEN and CDR2 SYDVKM. The CDR3 region has the DNA TGTGCCAGCAGTTTACAGGGGGGCACTGAAGCTTTCTTT. Translated, it gives CASSLQGGTEAFF.

This clone was counted a single time. This sequence joins TRBV6-6 and TRBJ1-5; 8 bases map to TRBD1. Germline-derived CDR1 and CDR2 are MNHNY and SVGAGI (reference sequence). The length of the CDR3 is 14 residues. V trimming: 5 bases; J trimming: 6 bases; junction bases outside the gene matches: 6. CDR3 region: CASSTGQGAQPQHF. Here the CDR3 DNA reads TGTGCCAGCAGTACAGGACAGGGCGCTCAGCCCCAGCATTTT.

The V and J genes are TRBV14 and TRBJ1-1; D unresolved. Trimming left V 1 base short and J 3 bases short, with 12 bases between. The CDR3 extends over 15 amino acids. From germline, CDR1 is SGHDN and CDR2 FVKESK. The CDR3 loop is CASSQVSGFYTEAFF. The CDR3 region has the DNA TGTGCCAGCAGCCAAGTGTCGGGTTTTTACACTGAAGCTTTCTTT.

With regard to this clone: Other DNA variants within this sample encode the same CDR3. The genes are TRBV6-5 and TRBJ2-5, with 7 positions matching TRBD1. The CDR3 extends over 13 amino acids. The V segment lost 6 bases and the J segment 3 bases; nucleotides outside the gene matches: 4. Looked up from germline, CDR1 is MNHEY and CDR2 is SVGAGI. CDR3 sequence reads: CASRWTGEETQYF. In nucleotides, the CDR3 is TGTGCCAGCAGATGGACAGGAGAAGAGACCCAGTACTTC.

The chain is built from TRBV29-1 and TRBJ2-7; 7 bases align to TRBD1. Germline V lookup: CDR1 SQVTM, CDR2 ANQGSEA. With V trimmed by 6 bases and J by 0 bases, 11 bases remained unmatched. The CDR3 sequence is 15 residues long. For the CDR3, the DNA is TGCAGCGTCAAAGCCCGTAGGGACAGCTCCTACGAGCAGTACTTC. Its translation: CSVKARRDSSYEQYF.

As concerns this clone: This same CDR3 is encoded by further DNA sequences in the sample. This sequence joins TRBV2 and TRBJ1-5; D not certain. V was pared by 4 bases and J by 4 bases, with 11 bases between. CDR1 SNHLY and CDR2 FYNNEI come from the germline V gene. The CDR3 runs to 14 residues. For the CDR3, the DNA is TGTGCCAGCAGTGTTTGGGGAGGGAATCAGCCCCAGCATTTT. The encoded protein is CASSVWGGNQPQHF.

The V call is TRBV9, the J call TRBJ2-5; D is perhaps TRBD2 (7 bases). V lost 4 bases, J lost 2 bases, and 18 bases lay in between. The V gene's germline CDR1 is SGDLS and CDR2 YYNGEE. The CDR3 runs 16 residues. CDR3: CASSPNSRGAQETQYF. As DNA, the CDR3 is TGTGCCAGCAGCCCAAATTCTCGGGGGGCTCAAGAGACCCAGTACTTC.

The V gene is TRBV18, the J gene TRBJ2-1; 10 bases agree with TRBD1. The V gene's germline CDR1 is KGHSH and CDR2 LQKENI. The length of the CDR3 is 14 residues. V lost 3 bases, J lost 8 bases, and 4 bases stayed unmatched. The CDR3 sequence: CASSPGQGYHEQFF. The CDR3, as DNA: TGTGCCAGCTCACCGGGACAGGGGTACCATGAGCAGTTCTTC. Combining the CDR3 with reference TRBV18 and TRBJ2-1 gives the whole variable domain NAGVMQNPRHLVRRRGQEARLRCSPMKGHSHVYWYRQLPEEGLKFMVYLQKENIIDESGMPKERFSAEFPKEGPSILRIQQVVRGDSAAYFCASSPGQGYHEQFFGPGTRLTVL.

V is TRBV5-1 and J is TRBJ2-3, with 8 bases matching TRBD1. This CDR3 comprises 15 residues. The J segment lost 4 bases and the V segment lost 4 bases, leaving 8 bases of the junction unmatched. Germline CDR1 is SGHRS and CDR2 is YFSETQ. The CDR3 nucleotides read TGCGCCAGCAGCCCGCAGGGGGCTCTGGCAGATACGCAGTATTTT. Residues: CASSPQGALADTQYF.

This chain connects TRBV30 to TRBJ1-4, with 9 bases aligning to TRBD1. The CDR3 loop spans 15 amino acids. The V gene end was trimmed by 2 bases and the J gene end by 7 bases; junction bases not matched to a gene: 8. CDR1 GTSNPN and CDR2 SVGIG come from the germline V gene (reference sequence). CDR3 residues: CAWSTGRTGVEKLFF. CDR3 nucleotide sequence: TGTGCCTGGAGTACGGGGAGGACAGGGGTTGAAAAACTGTTTTTT.

The J gene is TRBJ2-2, the V gene TRBV6-5, with TRBD1 as a possible D gene (6 bases). The germline V gene has CDR1 MNHEY and CDR2 SVGAGI. Trimming stripped 6 bases from V and 6 bases from J, with 14 bases between. CDR3 length equals 14 residues. CDR3 sequence (DNA): TGTGCCAGCAGACCGGACAGACTCGCCGGGGAGCTGTTTTTT. Its translation is CASRPDRLAGELFF.